Following are 31 T cell receptor beta chains from one sample sequenced in a study of monozygotic twins with inflammatory bowel disease. TCRdb derives one entry per CDR3 protein from the 5' RACE reads, leaving out DNA. The sample yields about 160,000 distinct CDR3 sequences, of which the top ten take up 2.4%. Sequencing was performed on blood. These receptors originate from a human donor with ulcerative colitis or Crohn's disease, or a healthy co-twin of an affected twin (not recorded which).

This chain links TRBV28 with TRBJ1-1; the D gene TCRdb calls, TRBD1, cannot be checked with no DNA. Germline V gene data show CDR1 as MDHEN and CDR2 as SYDVKM. This CDR3 is built from 18 residues. CDR3 loop: CASSRFGQGRFWDTEAFF.

J is TRBJ1-1 and V is TRBV11-2. CDR3 length: 14 residues. The germline V gene has CDR1 SGHAT and CDR2 FQNNGV. This CDR3 reads CASSLGIGPGEAFF.

The chain is built from TRBV5-6 and TRBJ1-1; with no DNA, the TCRdb D assignment of TRBD1 cannot be verified. Per the germline V gene, CDR1 is SGHDT and CDR2 is YYEEEE. This CDR3 is built from 18 residues. The CDR3 here is CASSFPWGGRRVRTEAFF.

The V call is TRBV5-4, the J call TRBJ2-3; TCRdb lists TRBD2, though no DNA is available to test this call. Germline CDR1 SGHNT, CDR2 YYREEE (reference sequence). This CDR3 comprises 15 residues. The CDR3 loop reads CASSGSGRRTDTQYF.

The gene calls are TRBV6-2 or TRBV6-3 and TRBJ2-7; TCRdb picks TRBD1, but there is no DNA to check that call. This CDR3 comprises 14 residues. Germline V gene sequence: CDR1 MNHEY, CDR2 SVGEGT. CDR3 sequence reads: CASSYGQGRYEQYF.

The gene calls are TRBV15 and TRBJ1-5. This CDR3 is 13 amino acids long. Germline CDR1 reads LNHNV; CDR2 reads YYDKDF (reference sequence). CDR3 in amino acids: CATSTGPIQPQHF.

The chain joins TRBV14 to TRBJ2-7; TCRdb returns TRBD2, unconfirmable since there is no DNA. CDR3 size: 12 residues. Looked up from germline, CDR1 is SGHDN and CDR2 is FVKESK. CDR3 sequence: CASSPGGSEQYF.

The CDR3 reads CASSVVSGGTEQFF. The J gene is TRBJ2-1, the V gene TRBV6-4; the TCRdb call, TRBD2, lacks DNA for checking. The CDR3 loop spans 14 amino acids. Germline values: CDR1 MRHNA, CDR2 SNTAGT.

This chain uses TRBV28 with TRBJ1-1. Germline loops: CDR1 MDHEN, CDR2 SYDVKM. The CDR3 runs 11 residues. CDR3 region: CASSFGIEAFF.

This rearrangement joins TRBV28 to TRBJ1-1; TCRdb gives TRBD1 as the D gene, but with no DNA this cannot be confirmed. Germline assignment: CDR1 MDHEN and CDR2 SYDVKM. CDR3 length: 17 amino acids. The CDR3 loop reads CASTTHRASFMNTEAFF.

This chain connects TRBV30 to TRBJ1-5; the D call from TCRdb, TRBD1, cannot be confirmed without DNA. The CDR3 is 13 amino acids. The germline CDR1 and CDR2 sequences are GTSNPN and SVGIG (reference sequence). The CDR3 region is CAWSPRANQPQHF.

The gene calls are TRBV7-2 and TRBJ2-3. The CDR3 contains 15 residues. The V gene's germline CDR1 is SGHTA and CDR2 FQGNSA. The CDR3 sequence is CASSPHPRGTDTQYF.

V gene TRBV19 combines with J gene TRBJ2-7; TCRdb returns TRBD1, unconfirmable since there is no DNA. The CDR3 length is 13 residues. Germline assignment: CDR1 LNHDA and CDR2 SQIVND (reference sequence). The CDR3 protein is CASSTTGFGEQYF.

This chain connects TRBV4-3 to TRBJ1-1; with no DNA, the TCRdb D assignment of TRBD1 cannot be verified. The CDR3 consists of 16 residues. Germline lookup yields CDR1 LGHNA and CDR2 YSLEER. The CDR3 loop reads CASSQSQGTANTEAFF.

The chain has TRBV19 and TRBJ1-1; TCRdb designates TRBD1, a call that cannot be tested without DNA. There are 14 residues in the CDR3. CDR1 and CDR2 from the germline V gene are LNHDA and SQIVND (reference sequence). The CDR3 loop reads CASSTLQVNTEAFF.

CDR3 loop: CASRSRGRNGELFF. The V gene is TRBV11-3, the J gene TRBJ2-2; the TRBD1 assignment by TCRdb is unverifiable without DNA. The CDR3 covers 14 residues. Germline CDR1 SGHNT, CDR2 YENEEA.

This rearrangement joins TRBV7-9 to TRBJ2-1; the D gene TCRdb calls, TRBD1, cannot be checked with no DNA. The CDR3 runs 15 residues. Germline CDR1 and CDR2: SEHNR and FQNEAQ (reference sequence). The CDR3 sequence: CASSRSPGQGNEQFF.

This chain connects TRBV4-1 to TRBJ2-5. Germline V gene data show CDR1 as MGHRA and CDR2 as YSYEKL. The CDR3 loop spans 14 amino acids. The CDR3 is CASSQGGWSETQYF.

This chain connects TRBV20-1 to TRBJ2-1; TCRdb names TRBD1, which stays unverified in the absence of DNA. Per the germline V gene, CDR1 is DFQATT and CDR2 is SNEGSKA (reference sequence). This CDR3 contains 15 residues. This CDR3 reads CSAYRERASYNEQFF.

This chain joins TRBV4-2 and TRBJ2-1; TCRdb selects TRBD2, and the lack of DNA leaves this call unchecked. The germline gives CDR1 LGHNA, CDR2 YNFKEQ. CDR3 length equals 17 residues. The CDR3 sequence is CASSQDARLAEYNEQFF.

The gene calls are TRBV27 and TRBJ2-3. CDR3 length: 11 residues. Germline lookup yields CDR1 MNHEY and CDR2 SMNVEV (reference sequence). The CDR3 spells CASSATDTQYF.

V usage is TRBV10-3 and J usage is TRBJ1-1. Germline V gives CDR1 ENHRY, CDR2 SYGVKD. There are 14 residues in the CDR3. The CDR3 here is CAISDPTKNTEAFF.

This chain links TRBV5-1 with TRBJ2-1; the D call of TRBD2 rests on TCRdb alone, since no DNA is present to check it. CDR3 length: 16 amino acids. Looked up from germline, CDR1 is SGHRS and CDR2 is YFSETQ. This CDR3 is CASSFGSGGPYNEQFF.

The chain employs TRBV12-3 or TRBV12-4 and TRBJ2-7; TCRdb proposes TRBD1, but this gene call is untestable without DNA. The CDR3 runs 14 residues. CDR3 region: CASSPRTDLYEQYF.

The chain has TRBV29-1 and TRBJ1-1; the TCRdb call, TRBD1, lacks DNA for checking. The CDR3 is made up of 13 amino acids. The germline V gene encodes CDR1 SQVTM and CDR2 ANQGSEA. CDR3 sequence: CSFRQGVFGEAFF.

The chain employs TRBV24-1 and TRBJ2-1; as DNA is missing, the TRBD1 call by TCRdb cannot be tested. In germline, CDR1 is KGHDR, CDR2 SFDVKD. The CDR3 extends over 16 amino acids. The CDR3 loop is CATSDTRDRDPFGQFF.

The chain couples TRBV5-1 to TRBJ2-7. CDR3 size: 15 residues. Germline V gene sequence: CDR1 SGHRS, CDR2 YFSETQ. CDR3 amino acids: CASSLGGSGAYEQYF. Complete variable domain (other parts from reference TRBV5-1 and TRBJ2-7): KAGVTQTPRYLIKTRGQQVTLSCSPISGHRSVSWYQQTPGQGLQFLFEYFSETQRNKGNFPGRFSGRQFSNSRSEMNVSTLELGDSALYLCASSLGGSGAYEQYFGPGTRLTVT.

This rearrangement joins TRBV4-1 to TRBJ2-3; the TCRdb call, TRBD2, lacks DNA for checking. Germline-derived CDR1 and CDR2 are MGHRA and YSYEKL. The CDR3 has 16 residues. This chain's CDR3 is CASSHKVRLPTDTQYF.

V and J are TRBV12-3 or TRBV12-4 and TRBJ1-6; TCRdb gives TRBD1 as the D gene, but with no DNA this cannot be confirmed. The CDR3 has 13 amino acids. The CDR3: CASSDRGKGPLHF.

V usage is TRBV7-8 and J usage is TRBJ2-7; the TCRdb D gene call, TRBD2, has no DNA to confirm it. Germline lookup yields CDR1 SGHVS and CDR2 FQNEAQ. The length of the CDR3 is 16 residues. The CDR3 here is CASSLVGALLSYEQYF.

Here the CDR3 reads CASSIGGLTNDYNEQFF. This chain uses TRBV9 with TRBJ2-1; TCRdb names TRBD2, which stays unverified in the absence of DNA. This CDR3 region has 17 residues. CDR1 is SGDLS, CDR2 YYNGEE, per germline.